The present TCR beta chain was sequenced within a study of OX40 agonist ivuxolimab in advanced cancers. The wider study: Patients received the agonistic anti-OX40 (CD134) antibody ivuxolimab. Three patients responded partially, comprising one with hepatocellular carcinoma and two with cutaneous melanoma. Study-level points and caveats: Dosing at 0.1 to 3.0 mg/kg was accompanied by clonal expansion of CD4+ and CD8+ blood T cells by week 6.

The CDR3 is made up of 13 amino acids. From germline, CDR1 is ENHRY and CDR2 SYGVKD. Germline trimming cut 7 bases from V and 8 bases from J; bases unmatched to any gene: 8. On this clone: Its target is not known.

Researchers took blood at baseline, on cycle 4 day 1, and on cycle 7 day 1. Assay: immunoSEQ multiplex PCR; the TCRdb copy retains only in-frame clones and omits some. The data show 77,000 or so clones, approximately 85% seen once. Sequenced here: CD4+ or CD8+ T cells sorted from blood, sampled in a trial of the OX40 agonist ivuxolimab. This sequence originates from an adult with an advanced solid tumor such as melanoma, head and neck, liver or kidney cancer. The rearrangement joins TRBV10-3 to TRBJ2-4; TRBD1 matches at 7 bases. CDR3 bases: TGTGCCATCAAGGCCGACAGGGTAGACATTCAGTACTTC. It encodes CAIKADRVDIQYF.